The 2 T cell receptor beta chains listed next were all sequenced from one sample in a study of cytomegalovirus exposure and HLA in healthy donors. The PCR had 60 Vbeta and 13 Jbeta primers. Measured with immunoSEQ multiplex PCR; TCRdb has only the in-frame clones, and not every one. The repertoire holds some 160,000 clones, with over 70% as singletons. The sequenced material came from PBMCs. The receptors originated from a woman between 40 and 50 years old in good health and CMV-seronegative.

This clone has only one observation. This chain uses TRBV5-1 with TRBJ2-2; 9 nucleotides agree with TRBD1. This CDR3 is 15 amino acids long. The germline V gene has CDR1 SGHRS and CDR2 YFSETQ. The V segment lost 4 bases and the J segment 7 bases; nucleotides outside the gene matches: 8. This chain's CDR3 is CASSRTGQGIGELFF. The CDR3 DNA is TGCGCCAGCAGCCGCACGGGACAGGGAATCGGGGAGCTGTTTTTT.

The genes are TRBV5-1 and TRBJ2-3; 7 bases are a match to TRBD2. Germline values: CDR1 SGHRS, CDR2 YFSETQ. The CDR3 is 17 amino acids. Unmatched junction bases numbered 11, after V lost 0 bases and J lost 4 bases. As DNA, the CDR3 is TGCGCCAGCAGCTTGGAGTCCTCAGGGACTACCTCAGATACGCAGTATTTT. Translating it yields CASSLESSGTTSDTQYF.